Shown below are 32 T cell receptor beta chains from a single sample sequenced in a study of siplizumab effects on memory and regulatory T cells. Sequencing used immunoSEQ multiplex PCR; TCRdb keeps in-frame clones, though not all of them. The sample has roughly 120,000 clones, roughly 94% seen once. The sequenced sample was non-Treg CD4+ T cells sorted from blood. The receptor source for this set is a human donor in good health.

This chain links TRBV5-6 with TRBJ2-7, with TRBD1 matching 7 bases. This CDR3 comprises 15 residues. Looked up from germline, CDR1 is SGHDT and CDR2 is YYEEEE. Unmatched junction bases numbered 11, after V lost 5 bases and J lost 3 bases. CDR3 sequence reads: CASSPNRGYDYEQYF. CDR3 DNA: TGTGCCAGCAGTCCGAACAGGGGCTATGACTACGAGCAGTACTTC.

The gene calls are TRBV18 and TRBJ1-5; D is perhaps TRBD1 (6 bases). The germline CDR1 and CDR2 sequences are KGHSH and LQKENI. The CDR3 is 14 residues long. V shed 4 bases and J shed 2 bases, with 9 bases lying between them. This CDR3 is CASSRGGGNQPQHF. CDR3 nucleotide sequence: TGTGCCAGCTCACGCGGGGGCGGCAATCAGCCCCAGCATTTT.

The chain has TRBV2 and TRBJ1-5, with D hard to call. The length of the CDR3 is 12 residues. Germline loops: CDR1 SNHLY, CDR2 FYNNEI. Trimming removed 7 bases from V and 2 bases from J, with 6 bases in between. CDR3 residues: CASTIRNQPQHF. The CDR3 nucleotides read TGTGCCAGCACGATACGCAATCAGCCCCAGCATTTT.

Here the CDR3 DNA reads TGTGCCAGCAGCTTGCAGCCGGGATACCACGAGCAGTACTTC. This sequence encodes CASSLQPGYHEQYF. The chain employs TRBV5-6 and TRBJ2-7, with D perhaps TRBD2 (5 bases). This CDR3 has 14 residues. Per the germline V gene, CDR1 is SGHDT and CDR2 is YYEEEE. Trimming left V 1 base short and J 5 bases short, with 13 bases between.

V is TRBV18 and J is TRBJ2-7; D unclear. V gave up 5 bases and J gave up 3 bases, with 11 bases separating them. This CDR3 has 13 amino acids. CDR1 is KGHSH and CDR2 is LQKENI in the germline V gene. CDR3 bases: TGTGCCAGCTCATTACTTCAGCACTACGAGCAGTACTTC. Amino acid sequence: CASSLLQHYEQYF.

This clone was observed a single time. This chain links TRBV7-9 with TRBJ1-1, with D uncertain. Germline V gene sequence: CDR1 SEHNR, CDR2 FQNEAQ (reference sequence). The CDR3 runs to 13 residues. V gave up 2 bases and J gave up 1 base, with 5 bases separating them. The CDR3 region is CASSLRSNTEAFF. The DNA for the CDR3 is TGTGCCAGCAGCTTACGGTCGAACACTGAAGCTTTCTTT.

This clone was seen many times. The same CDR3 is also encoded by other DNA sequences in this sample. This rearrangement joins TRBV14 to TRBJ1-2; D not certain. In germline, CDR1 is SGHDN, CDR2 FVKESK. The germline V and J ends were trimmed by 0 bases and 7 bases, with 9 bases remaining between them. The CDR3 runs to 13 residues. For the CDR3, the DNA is TGTGCCAGCAGCCAAGAGCTGTTACTTGGCTACACCTTC. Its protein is CASSQELLLGYTF.

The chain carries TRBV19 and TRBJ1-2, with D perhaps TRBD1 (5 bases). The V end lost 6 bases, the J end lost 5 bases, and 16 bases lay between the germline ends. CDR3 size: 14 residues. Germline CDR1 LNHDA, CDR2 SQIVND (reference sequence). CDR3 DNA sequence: TGTGCCAGTAGGGATGCTTTGGGGCCTTATGGCTACACCTTC. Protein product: CASRDALGPYGYTF.

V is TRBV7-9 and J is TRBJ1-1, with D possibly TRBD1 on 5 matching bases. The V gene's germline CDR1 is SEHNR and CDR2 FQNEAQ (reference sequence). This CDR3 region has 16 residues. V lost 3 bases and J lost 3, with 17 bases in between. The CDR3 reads CASSFQRGRVDTEAFF. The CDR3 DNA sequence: TGTGCCAGCAGCTTTCAACGGGGACGGGTCGACACTGAAGCTTTCTTT.

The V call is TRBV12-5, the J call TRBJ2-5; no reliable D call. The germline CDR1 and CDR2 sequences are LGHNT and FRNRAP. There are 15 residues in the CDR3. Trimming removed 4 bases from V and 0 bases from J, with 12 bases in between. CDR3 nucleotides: TGTGCTAGTGGTTCCAAGACGGCGTACCAAGAGACCCAGTACTTC. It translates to CASGSKTAYQETQYF.

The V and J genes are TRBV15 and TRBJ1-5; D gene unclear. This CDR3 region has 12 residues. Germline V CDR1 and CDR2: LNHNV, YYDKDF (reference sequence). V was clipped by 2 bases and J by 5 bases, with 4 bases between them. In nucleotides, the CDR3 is TGTGCCACCAGCAGAATTGATCAGCCCCAGCATTTT. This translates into CATSRIDQPQHF.

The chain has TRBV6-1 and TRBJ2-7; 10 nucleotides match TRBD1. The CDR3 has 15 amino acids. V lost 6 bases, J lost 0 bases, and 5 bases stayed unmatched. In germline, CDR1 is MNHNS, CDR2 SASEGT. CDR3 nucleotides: TGTGCCAGCAGCCTAGGGACAGGGGCCTCCTACGAGCAGTACTTC. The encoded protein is CASSLGTGASYEQYF.

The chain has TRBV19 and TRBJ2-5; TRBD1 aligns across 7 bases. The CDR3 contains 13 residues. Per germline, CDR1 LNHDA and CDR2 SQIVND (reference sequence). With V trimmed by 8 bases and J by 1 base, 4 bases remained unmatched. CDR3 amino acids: CASRRTGQETQYF. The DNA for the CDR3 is TGTGCCAGTCGGCGGACAGGCCAAGAGACCCAGTACTTC.

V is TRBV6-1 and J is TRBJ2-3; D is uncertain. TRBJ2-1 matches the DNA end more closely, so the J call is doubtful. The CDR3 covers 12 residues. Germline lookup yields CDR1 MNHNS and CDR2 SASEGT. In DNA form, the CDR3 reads TGTGCCAGCAGTGAACAACTTGGGGAGCAGTTCTTC. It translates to CASSEQLGEQFF.

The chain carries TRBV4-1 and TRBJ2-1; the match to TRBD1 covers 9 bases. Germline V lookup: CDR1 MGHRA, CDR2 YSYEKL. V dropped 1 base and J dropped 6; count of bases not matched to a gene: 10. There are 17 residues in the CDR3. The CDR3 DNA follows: TGCGCCAGCAGCCAAGCCGTCCGGGACAGGGTAGGCAATGAGCAGTTCTTC. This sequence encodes CASSQAVRDRVGNEQFF.

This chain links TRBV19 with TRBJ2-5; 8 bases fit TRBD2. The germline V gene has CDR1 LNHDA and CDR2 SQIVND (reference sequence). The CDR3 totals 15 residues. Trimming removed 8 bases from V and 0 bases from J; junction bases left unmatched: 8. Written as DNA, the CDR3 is TGTGCCAGTCGGTCGGGAGGGGTGTACCAAGAGACCCAGTACTTC. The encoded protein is CASRSGGVYQETQYF.

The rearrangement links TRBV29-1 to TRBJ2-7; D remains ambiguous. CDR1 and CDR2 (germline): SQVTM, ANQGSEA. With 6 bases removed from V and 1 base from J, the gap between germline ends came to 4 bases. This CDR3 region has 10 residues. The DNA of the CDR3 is TGCAGCGTCAGGTCCTACGAGCAGTACTTC. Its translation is CSVRSYEQYF.

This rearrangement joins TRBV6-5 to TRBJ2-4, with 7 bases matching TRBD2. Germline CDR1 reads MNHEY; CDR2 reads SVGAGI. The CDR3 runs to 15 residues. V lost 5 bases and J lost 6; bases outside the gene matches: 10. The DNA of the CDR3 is TGTGCCAGCAGTCGTACTAGCGCCTCTACAAACATTCAGTACTTC. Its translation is CASSRTSASTNIQYF.

The CDR3 DNA reads TGCGCCAGCAGCCAACCGGGACAGAAGAACACCGGGGAGCTGTTTTTT. Its translation: CASSQPGQKNTGELFF. The rearrangement uses TRBV5-1 and TRBJ2-2; 7 bases agree with TRBD1. Germline V gene lookup returns CDR1 SGHRS and CDR2 YFSETQ. This CDR3 contains 16 residues. Losses at the gene ends were 4 bases for V and 1 base for J; bases not matched to a gene: 7.

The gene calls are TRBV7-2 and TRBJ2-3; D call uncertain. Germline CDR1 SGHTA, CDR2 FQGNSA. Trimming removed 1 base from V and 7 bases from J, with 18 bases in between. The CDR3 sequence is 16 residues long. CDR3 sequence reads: CASSLDRATFGYTQYF. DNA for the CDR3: TGTGCCAGCAGCTTAGACCGTGCGACTTTCGGTTATACGCAGTATTTT. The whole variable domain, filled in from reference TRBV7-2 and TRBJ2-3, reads GAGVSQSPSNKVTEKGKDVELRCDPISGHTALYWYRQSLGQGLEFLIYFQGNSAPDKSGLPSDRFSAERTGGSVSTLTIQRTQQEDSAVYLCASSLDRATFGYTQYFGPGTRLTVL.

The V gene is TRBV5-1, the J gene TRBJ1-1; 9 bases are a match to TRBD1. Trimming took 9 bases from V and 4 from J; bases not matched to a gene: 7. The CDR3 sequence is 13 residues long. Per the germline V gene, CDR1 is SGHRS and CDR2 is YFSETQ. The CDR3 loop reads CATQQGAGTEAFF. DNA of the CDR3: TGCGCCACCCAACAGGGGGCCGGCACTGAAGCTTTCTTT.

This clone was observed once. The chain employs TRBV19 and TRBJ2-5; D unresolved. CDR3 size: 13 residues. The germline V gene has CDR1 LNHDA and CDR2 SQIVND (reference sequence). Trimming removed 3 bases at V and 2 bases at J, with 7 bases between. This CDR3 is CASSIARQETQYF. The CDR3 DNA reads TGTGCCAGTAGTATTGCTAGACAAGAGACCCAGTACTTC.

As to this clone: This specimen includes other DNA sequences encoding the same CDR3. The CDR3 sequence is CASSPGSYEQYF. In DNA form, the CDR3 reads TGTGCCAGCAGCCCGGGCTCCTACGAGCAGTACTTC. The chain links TRBV7-9 to TRBJ2-7, with no clear D. Per the germline V gene, CDR1 is SEHNR and CDR2 is FQNEAQ (reference sequence). There are 12 residues in the CDR3. V shed 5 bases and J shed 0 bases, with 5 bases lying between them.

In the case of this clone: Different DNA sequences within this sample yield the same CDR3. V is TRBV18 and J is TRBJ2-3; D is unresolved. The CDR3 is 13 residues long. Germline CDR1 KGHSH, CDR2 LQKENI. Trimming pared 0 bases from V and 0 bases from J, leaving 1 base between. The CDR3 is CASSPPSTDTQYF. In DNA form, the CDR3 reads TGTGCCAGCTCACCACCGAGCACAGATACGCAGTATTTT.

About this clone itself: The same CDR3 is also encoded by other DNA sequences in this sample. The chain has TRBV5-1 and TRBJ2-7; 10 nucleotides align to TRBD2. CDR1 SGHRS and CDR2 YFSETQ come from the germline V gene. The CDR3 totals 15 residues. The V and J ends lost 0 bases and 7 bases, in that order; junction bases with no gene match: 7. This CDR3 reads CASSLAVAGGREQYF. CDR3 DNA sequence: TGCGCCAGCAGCTTGGCAGTAGCGGGGGGTCGAGAGCAGTACTTC.

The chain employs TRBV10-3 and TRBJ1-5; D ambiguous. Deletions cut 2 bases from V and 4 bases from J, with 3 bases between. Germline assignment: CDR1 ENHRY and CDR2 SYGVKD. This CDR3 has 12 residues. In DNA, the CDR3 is TGTGCCATCAGTGAGAGGAATCAGCCCCAGCATTTT. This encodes CAISERNQPQHF.

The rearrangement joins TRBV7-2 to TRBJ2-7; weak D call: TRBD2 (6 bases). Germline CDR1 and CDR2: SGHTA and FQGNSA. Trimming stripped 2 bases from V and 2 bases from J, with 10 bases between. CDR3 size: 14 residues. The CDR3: CASSLPGLPYEQYF. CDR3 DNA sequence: TGTGCCAGCAGCTTACCGGGACTGCCCTACGAGCAGTACTTC. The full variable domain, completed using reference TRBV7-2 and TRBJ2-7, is GAGVSQSPSNKVTEKGKDVELRCDPISGHTALYWYRQSLGQGLEFLIYFQGNSAPDKSGLPSDRFSAERTGGSVSTLTIQRTQQEDSAVYLCASSLPGLPYEQYFGPGTRLTVT.

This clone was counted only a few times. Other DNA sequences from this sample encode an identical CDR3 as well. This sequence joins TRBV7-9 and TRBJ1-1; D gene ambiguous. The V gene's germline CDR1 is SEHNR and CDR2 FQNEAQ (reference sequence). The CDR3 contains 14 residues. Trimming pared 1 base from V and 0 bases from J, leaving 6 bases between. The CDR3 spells CASSLGQVNTEAFF. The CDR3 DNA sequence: TGTGCCAGCAGCTTAGGGCAGGTGAACACTGAAGCTTTCTTT.

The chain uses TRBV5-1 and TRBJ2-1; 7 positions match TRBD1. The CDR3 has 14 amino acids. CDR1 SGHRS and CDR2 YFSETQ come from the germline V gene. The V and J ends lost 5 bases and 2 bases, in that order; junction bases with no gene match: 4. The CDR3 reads CASSPGTAYNEQFF. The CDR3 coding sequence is TGCGCCAGCAGTCCCGGGACAGCCTACAATGAGCAGTTCTTC.

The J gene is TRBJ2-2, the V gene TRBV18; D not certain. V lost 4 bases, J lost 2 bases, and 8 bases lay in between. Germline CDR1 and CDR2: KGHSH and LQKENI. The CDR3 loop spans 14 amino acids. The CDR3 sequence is CASSQGPNTGELFF. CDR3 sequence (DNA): TGTGCCAGCTCACAAGGACCTAACACCGGGGAGCTGTTTTTT.

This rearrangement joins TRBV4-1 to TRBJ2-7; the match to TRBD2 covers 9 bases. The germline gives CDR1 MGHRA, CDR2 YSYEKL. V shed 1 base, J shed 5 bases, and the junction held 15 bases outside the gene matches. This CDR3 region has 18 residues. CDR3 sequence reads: CASSQGRAAGGLRHEQYF. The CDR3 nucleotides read TGCGCCAGCAGCCAAGGAAGGGCAGCGGGAGGCCTAAGGCACGAGCAGTACTTC.

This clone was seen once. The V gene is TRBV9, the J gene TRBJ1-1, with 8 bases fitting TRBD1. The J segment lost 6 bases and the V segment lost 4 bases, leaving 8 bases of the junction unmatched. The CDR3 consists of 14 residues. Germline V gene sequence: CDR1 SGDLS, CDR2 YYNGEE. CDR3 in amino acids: CASSPGQGFAEAFF. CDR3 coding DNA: TGTGCCAGCAGCCCAGGACAGGGTTTCGCTGAAGCTTTCTTT.